These T cell receptor beta chains were read from a single sample in a study of T-cell memory formation after mild COVID-19. One entry per CDR3 protein, called by TCRdb with MiXCR from the 5' RACE reads. Of roughly 370,000 distinct CDR3 sequences listed, more than 15% are singletons. Sequenced: PBMCs or a T cell subset sorted from them (not recorded which). The receptors originated from a young man who had mild COVID-19 (a few samples of this study predate the infection). Cell type and time point are not known. Each CDR3 is given with its conserved first and last residue. D genes are given only for firm matches. Clone size is stated in some rows and not others, as once, few, many or a class when expanded.

size	V	D	J	CDR3	DNA
.	TRBV12-3/TRBV12-4	TRBD1	TRBJ1-1	CASSGQGVATEAFF	TGTGCCAGCAGTGGACAGGGGGTGGCCACTGAAGCTTTCTTT
many	TRBV5-1	.	TRBJ2-5	CASSLGTDEETQYF	TGCGCCAGCAGCTTAGGGACCGACGAAGAGACCCAGTACTTC
few	TRBV6-5	.	TRBJ2-4	CASSYGKGSLIQYF	TGTGCCAGCAGTTATGGGAAAGGATCTCTCATTCAGTACTTC
.	TRBV12-3/TRBV12-4	TRBD1	TRBJ2-2	CASTERGQVPGELFF	TGTGCCAGCACCGAGAGGGGACAGGTGCCTGGGGAGCTGTTTTTT
.	TRBV20-1	TRBD1	TRBJ1-2	CSAAIRDREFGYGYTF	TGCAGTGCTGCCATCCGGGACAGGGAATTCGGCTATGGCTACACCTTC
.	TRBV4-3	.	TRBJ2-2	CASSQIGQAITGELFF	TGCGCCAGCAGCCAGATCGGGCAGGCCATCACCGGGGAGCTGTTTTTT
.	TRBV27	.	TRBJ1-4	CASSDGGGLREKLFF	TGTGCCAGCAGTGACGGAGGGGGTCTGAGGGAAAAACTGTTTTTT
few	TRBV6-2/TRBV6-3	.	TRBJ2-5	CASSYPHRNYQETQYF	TGTGCCAGCAGTTATCCTCACAGGAATTACCAAGAGACCCAGTACTTC
.	TRBV20-1	.	TRBJ1-3	CSAYTGLPGNTIYF	TGCAGTGCCTATACAGGGCTCCCTGGAAACACCATATATTTT
few	TRBV28	TRBD1	TRBJ1-1	CASSSAGTGETEAFF	TGTGCCAGCAGTTCTGCCGGGACAGGGGAGACTGAAGCTTTCTTT
.	TRBV5-1	.	TRBJ2-1	CASSLTGNAYNEQFF	TGCGCCAGCAGCCTCACAGGGAACGCCTACAATGAGCAGTTCTTC
few	TRBV6-2/TRBV6-3	.	TRBJ1-5	CASSYPRGGTEALNQPQHF	TGTGCCAGCAGTTACCCGAGGGGAGGGACGGAGGCCCTCAATCAGCCCCAGCATTTT
many	TRBV7-8	.	TRBJ1-3	CASSLGWGPRRSGNTIYF	TGTGCCAGCAGCTTAGGTTGGGGGCCGCGTCGCTCTGGAAACACCATATATTTT
.	TRBV27	.	TRBJ1-1	CASSLSAGNTEAFF	TGTGCCAGCAGTTTATCGGCAGGGAACACTGAAGCTTTCTTT
.	TRBV10-3	.	TRBJ2-7	CAISVGSTYEQYF	TGTGCCATCAGTGTCGGCAGTACCTACGAGCAGTACTTC
few	TRBV12-3/TRBV12-4	TRBD1	TRBJ1-5	CASRYTGGGQPQHF	TGTGCCAGCAGATACACAGGGGGTGGTCAGCCCCAGCATTTT
few	TRBV14	.	TRBJ1-5	CASSQVAGGDQPQHF	TGTGCCAGCAGCCAAGTGGCAGGAGGGGATCAGCCCCAGCATTTT
.	TRBV6-2/TRBV6-3	TRBD2	TRBJ2-3	CASSYGASGASTDTQYF	TGTGCCAGCAGTTACGGGGCTAGCGGGGCTAGCACAGATACGCAGTATTTT
few	TRBV20-1	.	TRBJ2-3	CSAWGVSTDTQYF	TGCAGTGCCTGGGGGGTCAGCACAGATACGCAGTATTTT
.	TRBV5-6	.	TRBJ2-3	CASSHENTQYF	TGTGCCAGCAGCCACGAGAATACGCAGTATTTT
.	TRBV7-2	TRBD1	TRBJ1-2	CATLPIQGPYGYTF	TGTGCCACCCTACCGATACAGGGGCCCTATGGCTACACCTTC
.	TRBV6-2/TRBV6-3	TRBD1	TRBJ1-2	CASTLRTGSRDYGYTF	TGTGCCAGCACCCTACGGACAGGGAGTCGTGACTATGGCTACACCTTC
few	TRBV5-1	.	TRBJ2-1	CASSLTELEYNEQFF	TGCGCCAGCAGCTTAACGGAGTTAGAATACAATGAGCAGTTCTTC
.	TRBV29-1	.	TRBJ2-2	CSVAVSGELFF	TGCAGCGTTGCTGTCTCCGGGGAGCTGTTTTTT
few	TRBV27	.	TRBJ2-7	CASSLWSDSYEQYF	TGTGCCAGCAGTTTATGGTCAGACTCCTACGAGCAGTACTTC
few	TRBV24-1	.	TRBJ2-3	CATRKGDTQYF	TGTGCCACCAGAAAGGGGGATACGCAGTATTTT
few	TRBV19	.	TRBJ1-5	CARRGDREETNQPQHF	TGTGCCAGGCGGGGGGATCGGGAGGAGACCAATCAGCCCCAGCATTTT
few	TRBV6-1	TRBD1	TRBJ2-2	CASSGQGGATGELFF	TGTGCCAGCAGCGGACAGGGAGGAGCAACCGGGGAGCTGTTTTTT